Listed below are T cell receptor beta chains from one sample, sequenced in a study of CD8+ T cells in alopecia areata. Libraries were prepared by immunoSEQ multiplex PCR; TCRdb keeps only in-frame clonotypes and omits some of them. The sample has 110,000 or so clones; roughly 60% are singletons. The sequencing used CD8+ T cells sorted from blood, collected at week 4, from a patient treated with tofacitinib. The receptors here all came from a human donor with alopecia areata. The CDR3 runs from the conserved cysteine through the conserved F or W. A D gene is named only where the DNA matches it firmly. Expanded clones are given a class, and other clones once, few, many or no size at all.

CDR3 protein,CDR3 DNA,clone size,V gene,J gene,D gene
CAIQIDEAGEQYF,TGTGCCATCCAGATTGACGAGGCCGGCGAGCAGTACTTC,NA,TRBV10-3,TRBJ2-7,NA
CASSQDLWTSRTYEQYF,TGCGCCAGCAGCCAAGATCTATGGACTAGCAGAACCTACGAGCAGTACTTC,NA,TRBV4-3,TRBJ2-7,TRBD2
CASSLTGANQPQHF,TGTGCCAGCAGTTTGACAGGGGCCAATCAGCCCCAGCATTTT,few,TRBV27,TRBJ1-5,TRBD1
CASSILGLNTEAFF,TGTGCCAGTAGTATCTTGGGGCTGAACACTGAAGCTTTCTTT,few,TRBV19,TRBJ1-1,NA
CSVEEESGETQYF,TGCAGCGTTGAAGAGGAGTCTGGGGAGACCCAGTACTTC,NA,TRBV29-1,TRBJ2-5,NA
CSVVDGENTEAFF,TGCAGCGTTGTAGACGGGGAGAACACTGAAGCTTTCTTT,NA,TRBV29-1,TRBJ1-1,NA
CASSRTGGGYGYTF,TGTGCCAGCAGCAGGACAGGGGGCGGCTATGGCTACACCTTC,NA,TRBV9,TRBJ1-2,TRBD1
CAWIDWDRGNNEQFF,TGTGCCTGGATTGACTGGGACAGGGGCAACAATGAGCAGTTCTTC,NA,TRBV30,TRBJ2-1,TRBD1
CASSVLGNQPQHF,TGTGCCAGCTCTGTGTTGGGCAATCAGCCCCAGCATTTT,few,TRBV6-5,TRBJ1-5,NA
CASYLGGPSPLHF,TGTGCCAGCTACCTTGGGGGCCCTTCACCCCTCCACTTT,NA,TRBV2,TRBJ1-6,NA
CASSSPMTEAYGYTF,TGTGCCAGCAGCTCCCCTATGACAGAAGCCTATGGCTACACCTTC,NA,TRBV5-6,TRBJ1-2,NA
CASSPGLQDIGDTQYF,TGCGCCAGCAGCCCGGGACTACAGGATATTGGAGATACGCAGTATTTT,once,TRBV4-1,TRBJ2-3,TRBD2
CAWSPPRRF,TGTGCCTGGAGTCCTCCTAGACGATTC,NA,TRBV30,TRBJ1-2,NA
CASSLSVDGNYGYTF,TGCGCCAGCAGTTTGAGCGTAGACGGGAACTATGGCTACACCTTC,NA,TRBV7-9,TRBJ1-2,NA
CASSNLGQGAGSNQPQHF,TGTGCCAGCAGTAACCTGGGACAGGGGGCAGGGAGCAATCAGCCCCAGCATTTT,NA,TRBV27,TRBJ1-5,TRBD1
CASPPRRGKNSPLHF,TGTGCCAGCCCGCCCCGGAGGGGTAAGAATTCACCCCTCCACTTT,NA,TRBV19,TRBJ1-6,NA
CASSEGYTEAFF,TGTGCCAGCAGTGAGGGGTACACTGAAGCTTTCTTT,NA,TRBV25-1,TRBJ1-1,NA
CARPDRTHAF,TGTGCCAGACCCGACAGGACGCACGCCTTC,NA,TRBV19,TRBJ1-2,NA
CAQRGPPNSPLHF,TGTGCCCAAAGAGGGCCCCCCAATTCACCCCTCCACTTT,NA,TRBV27,TRBJ1-6,NA
CAWSDTTAGGNEQFF,TGTGCCTGGAGTGACACCACGGCAGGGGGCAATGAGCAGTTCTTC,NA,TRBV30,TRBJ2-1,TRBD1
CASSPTGDYNEQFF,TGTGCCAGCAGCCCGACAGGGGACTACAATGAGCAGTTCTTC,NA,TRBV7-8,TRBJ2-1,TRBD1
CASSLEAGFNEKLFF,TGTGCCAGCAGCTTAGAAGCGGGTTTTAATGAAAAACTGTTTTTT,few,TRBV7-9,TRBJ1-4,NA
CAWSQGTLYGYTF,TGTGCCTGGAGTCAGGGGACACTCTATGGCTACACCTTC,NA,TRBV30,TRBJ1-2,NA
CASSVQQGSAGYTF,TGTGCCAGCAGCGTTCAACAGGGGTCCGCCGGCTACACCTTC,NA,TRBV9,TRBJ1-2,TRBD1